This TCR beta chain emerged from a study of T-cell memory formation after mild COVID-19. At the level of the study: TCR clusters mostly belonged to single donors. Study results and caveats: A second wave expanding day 15 to 37 was CD4+-biased; contracting clones were balanced. Memory cells collected pre-infection included some clones that later responded, suggesting cross-reactive memory joined.

The J segment lost 2 bases and the V segment lost 6 bases, leaving 7 bases of the junction unmatched. This CDR3 contains 16 residues. Comments on this clonotype: Its cognate antigen is unknown.

TCRdb re-called the 5' RACE reads with MiXCR, one entry per CDR3 protein. The sample has about 130,000 distinct CDR3 sequences, 15% to 20% seen once. The origin of this receptor is an adult woman who had mild COVID-19 (a few samples of this study predate the infection). Cell type and time point are not known. V usage is TRBV12-3 or TRBV12-4 and J usage is TRBJ2-5, with TRBD2 matching over 12 bases. The sequenced sample was PBMCs or a T cell subset sorted from them (not recorded which). CDR3 sequence (DNA): TGTGCCAGCAGCCGACGACTAGCGGGGGTACAAGAGACCCAGTACTTC. Its translation: CASSRRLAGVQETQYF.